This T cell receptor beta chain is drawn from a study of T cell changes during pregnancy in multiple sclerosis. Sequencing was performed with immunoSEQ multiplex PCR; in TCRdb, only in-frame clones are kept and a portion is missing. The profile shows 40,000 to 45,000 clones, 92% of them singletons. Germline V gene sequence: CDR1 LGHNA, CDR2 YSLEER. The CDR3 has 15 amino acids. The V and J ends lost 4 bases and 4 bases respectively, with 14 bases between them. The TCR comes from a female donor with multiple sclerosis, enrolled in a pregnancy study. This chain joins TRBV4-3 and TRBJ2-1; tentative D call: TRBD2 (5 bases). The material sequenced was CD4+ T cells from peripheral blood mononuclear cells, taken in the third trimester of pregnancy. CDR3 residues: CASSRAARLYNEQFF. CDR3 nucleotide sequence: TGCGCCAGCAGCCGAGCAGCGAGACTATACAATGAGCAGTTCTTC.